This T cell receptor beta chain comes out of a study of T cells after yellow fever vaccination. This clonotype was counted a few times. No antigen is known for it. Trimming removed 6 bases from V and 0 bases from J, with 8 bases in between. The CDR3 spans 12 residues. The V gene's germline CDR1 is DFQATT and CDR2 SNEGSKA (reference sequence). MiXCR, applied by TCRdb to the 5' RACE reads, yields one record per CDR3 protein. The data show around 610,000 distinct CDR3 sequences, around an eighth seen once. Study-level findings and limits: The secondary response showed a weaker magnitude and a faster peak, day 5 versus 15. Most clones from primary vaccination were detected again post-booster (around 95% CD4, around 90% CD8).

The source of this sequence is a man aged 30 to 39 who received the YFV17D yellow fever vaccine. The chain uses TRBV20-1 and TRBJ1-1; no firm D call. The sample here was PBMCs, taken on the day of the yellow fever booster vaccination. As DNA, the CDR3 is TGCAGTGCCAGTCAGATGAACACTGAAGCTTTCTTT. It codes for CSASQMNTEAFF.